The TCR beta chain under discussion was sequenced for a study of patients and donors after allogeneic stem cell transplantation. The CDR3 is 14 amino acids. V trimming: 6 bases; J trimming: 1 base; junction bases outside the gene matches: 6. TCRdb passed the RT-PCR reads through MiXCR, listing each CDR3 protein once. Of more than 150,000 distinct CDR3 sequences listed, approximately 24% are singletons. This clonotype originated in a human donor who was either an allogeneic HSCT recipient or a stem cell or donor lymphocyte infusion donor (not recorded which). It is not recorded whose cells these are; they may come from a transplant donor. What was sequenced was blood, either unsorted or a sorted T cell fraction (not recorded which). The chain couples TRBV12-3 or TRBV12-4 to TRBJ2-7; the match to TRBD2 covers 7 bases. The CDR3 DNA sequence: TGTGCCAGCAGCCCGGGACTATTTTCCTACGAGCAGTACTTC. Translated, it gives CASSPGLFSYEQYF.